This T cell receptor beta chain was profiled in a study of CD8+ T cells in alopecia areata. Turning to the study itself: Treated patients swallowed 5 to 10 mg of oral tofacitinib twice daily. Disease severity was quantified as SALT score of affected scalp area. The study, taken as a whole, reports: Unlike in mice, where it was clearer, TCR sharing across patients was less clear, possibly HLA-related.

Once RNA had been extracted, it was reverse transcribed into cDNA to act as the sequencing template. The table came from immunoSEQ multiplex PCR; TCRdb's copy has only in-frame clones and leaves some out. The repertoire includes about 200,000 clones, about 62% of them detected once, and about 5.5% sits in the top ten. A remark on this clone: Its antigen is not identified.

Treatment specified: oral pan-JAK inhibitor, 5-10 mg twice daily. Specimens obtained from alopecia areata patients comprised lesional scalp punch biopsies and peripheral blood. The CDR3 has 14 amino acids. V lost 8 bases, J lost 2 bases, and 16 bases lay in between. Germline V gives CDR1 MNHEY, CDR2 SVGAGI. The chain combines TRBV6-5 with TRBJ2-7, with D uncertain. The clonotype was recovered from a human donor with alopecia areata. The sequencing here drew on CD4+ T cells sorted from blood, taken at week 24, from a patient treated with tofacitinib. CDR3 amino acids: CASGQTPSPYEQYF. CDR3 in DNA: TGTGCCAGCGGTCAGACTCCTTCTCCCTACGAGCAGTACTTC.